What follows are 12 T cell receptor beta chains derived from one specimen sequenced in a study of Graves' ophthalmopathy and Graves' hyperthyroidism listed by TCRdb under 2018. Data came from an Illumina HiSeq 2000. TCR beta CDR3 regions were amplified from RNA transcripts for repertoire sequencing. HTBI primers and the Qiagen OneStep RT-PCR kit were used in a first-round RT-PCR, which was followed by a second-round multiplex PCR, size selection and purification. The public reads were reanalyzed by TCRdb: fastp trimming at Q25, MiXCR alignment, in-frame beta chains only. Records with the same CDR3 protein are collapsed into one entry carrying the most frequent genes and DNA. Here the sample has some 380,000 distinct CDR3 sequences; 15% occur a single time. The biggest ten clones account for around 7% of the sample. The sample was peripheral blood. Receptors were obtained from a woman younger than 35 with stable Graves' hyperthyroidism. Donor details come from another sample of the same person, matched by shared clones.

This clonotype was recorded at least ten times. This chain connects TRBV12-3 or TRBV12-4 to TRBJ1-5, with D possibly matching TRBD1 (6 bases). The CDR3 is 17 residues long. Trimming pared 6 bases from V and 4 bases from J, leaving 22 bases between. The CDR3 region has the DNA TGTGCCAGCAGAGAATTCGGTCCAGGGGATCGAAATCAGCCCCAGCATTTT. Translated: CASREFGPGDRNQPQHF.

The sample holds one count of this clonotype. The V gene is TRBV24-1, the J gene TRBJ2-2, with 7 bases matching TRBD1. Germline V gives CDR1 KGHDR, CDR2 SFDVKD. The CDR3 extends over 14 amino acids. Losses at the gene ends were 9 bases for V and 4 bases for J; bases not matched to a gene: 7. This chain's CDR3 is CATSSTGPTGELFF. The CDR3 bases are TGTGCCACCTCCTCGACAGGGCCCACCGGGGAGCTGTTTTTT.

V gene TRBV13 combines with J gene TRBJ2-5; D may be TRBD1 or TRBD2 (5 bases each). V lost 2 bases, J lost 4 bases, and 20 bases lay in between. Germline V lookup: CDR1 PRHDT, CDR2 FYEKMQ (reference sequence). The CDR3 loop spans 17 amino acids. The CDR3 bases are TGTGCCAGCAGCTTATCCCCCAGGCCCGGGGCCGGAGAGACCCAGTACTTC. This translates into CASSLSPRPGAGETQYF.

This clonotype has at least ten counts. The chain carries TRBV6-1 and TRBJ1-5; the match to TRBD1 covers 7 bases. The CDR3 runs 13 residues. Germline trimming cut 6 bases from V and 9 bases from J; bases unmatched to any gene: 8. The germline gives CDR1 MNHNS, CDR2 SASEGT. Written as DNA, the CDR3 is TGTGCCAGCAGCGGACAGGCCTCCGGGCCCCAGCATTTT. This gives the protein CASSGQASGPQHF.

This clonotype was seen more than once but under ten times. The genes are TRBV11-2 and TRBJ2-4; tentative D call: TRBD2 (6 bases). The CDR3 covers 18 residues. CDR1 and CDR2 from the germline V gene are SGHAT and FQNNGV. Trimming left V 4 bases short and J 3 bases short, with 22 bases between. In DNA, the CDR3 is TGTGCCAGCAGCTCAAACCCACCGGGAGTCGACGGCAAAAACATTCAGTACTTC. Amino acids: CASSSNPPGVDGKNIQYF.

This clonotype showed up many times. The chain is built from TRBV15 and TRBJ2-5, with D uncertain. The ends were cut back, 0 bases at V and 5 bases at J, with 7 bases in the middle. The CDR3 consists of 13 residues. Germline V CDR1 and CDR2: LNHNV, YYDKDF (reference sequence). The chain's CDR3 is CATSRDSGETQYF. CDR3 DNA sequence: TGTGCCACCAGCAGAGATAGTGGGGAGACCCAGTACTTC.

This chain links TRBV3-1 with TRBJ2-7; no clear D gene. Germline lookup yields CDR1 LGHDT and CDR2 YNNKEL (reference sequence). There are 13 residues in the CDR3. V was pared by 4 bases and J by 3 bases, with 10 bases between. CDR3 coding DNA: TGTGCCAGCAGCCGGGCCAATTACTACGAGCAGTACTTC. Amino acids: CASSRANYYEQYF.

Many counts were recorded for this clonotype. This chain connects TRBV29-1 to TRBJ1-1; D is unclear. Trimming took 4 bases from V and 7 from J, leaving 16 bases between them. CDR3 length: 13 amino acids. CDR1 and CDR2 from the germline V gene are SQVTM and ANQGSEA. CDR3 coding DNA: TGCAGCGTTGTAGTGTTTAAGGGAGGTGAAGCTTTCTTT. Translated, it gives CSVVVFKGGEAFF.

This clonotype was recorded many times. The rearrangement links TRBV15 to TRBJ2-5, with D possibly matching TRBD2 (5 bases). CDR3 length: 17 residues. Germline V gives CDR1 LNHNV, CDR2 YYDKDF (reference sequence). V was clipped by 1 base and J by 2 bases, with 17 bases between them. CDR3 amino acids: CATSRVGGLTGQETQYF. CDR3 nucleotide sequence: TGTGCCACCAGCAGAGTAGGTGGACTCACCGGACAAGAGACCCAGTACTTC. Looking up the rest from reference TRBV15 and TRBJ2-5 gives the full variable domain: DAMVIQNPRYQVTQFGKPVTLSCSQTLNHNVMYWYQQKSSQAPKLLFHYYDKDFNNEADTPDNFQSRRPNTSFCFLDIRSPGLGDTAMYLCATSRVGGLTGQETQYFGPGTRLLVL.

Many counts were recorded for this clonotype. The rearrangement links TRBV19 to TRBJ1-1; 10 bases align to TRBD1. Trimming at V came to 8 bases and at J to 4 bases, leaving 7 bases not matched to a gene. The germline V gene encodes CDR1 LNHDA and CDR2 SQIVND (reference sequence). CDR3 length equals 14 residues. CDR3 bases: TGTGCCAGTTGTCCGGACAGGGGGATCACTGAAGCTTTCTTT. Its translation is CASCPDRGITEAFF.

For this clonotype: An end of the junction does not agree with germline; a read error may underlie this. CDR3 region: CASSSRNSGKEETLYF. In DNA form, the CDR3 reads TGTGCCAGCAGCTCCCGTAATAGCGGAAAAGAAGAGACCCTGTACTTC. The V and J genes are TRBV7-4 and TRBJ2-5, with D perhaps matching TRBD2 (6 bases). Germline V gene data show CDR1 as SGHVT and CDR2 as SQSDAQ. The length of the CDR3 is 16 residues.

This clonotype was observed at least ten times. A read error may explain this, as a much larger clone is one base away. The chain couples TRBV27 to TRBJ1-1; maybe TRBD1 (5 bases). Trimming cost V 1 base and J 4 bases, with 10 bases left between them. The CDR3 is 14 residues long. Germline values: CDR1 MNHEY, CDR2 SMNVEV (reference sequence). The DNA for the CDR3 is TGTGCCAGCAGTTTATTGGGGGGAGGCACTGAAGCTTTCTTT. It encodes CASSLLGGGTEAFF.